These 10 T cell receptor beta chains share one sample of origin, sequenced in a study of cytomegalovirus exposure and HLA in healthy donors. PCR employed 60 Vbeta and 13 Jbeta primers. Clones were sequenced by immunoSEQ multiplex PCR, and TCRdb holds only the in-frame ones, with some missing. This table holds about 140,000 clones, around 80% found once. Input material: PBMCs. The receptors come from a middle-aged woman in good health and CMV-seronegative.

The V call is TRBV28, the J call TRBJ1-1; D ambiguous. Trimming took 6 bases from V and 0 from J, leaving 14 bases between them. This CDR3 is built from 15 residues. Looked up from germline, CDR1 is MDHEN and CDR2 is SYDVKM. The CDR3 DNA reads as TGTGCCAGCAGCCCTACTCCCACAGTGAACACTGAAGCTTTCTTT. This translates into CASSPTPTVNTEAFF.

This clone was seen only a few times. Written as DNA, the CDR3 is TGTGCCAGCAGCTTAATCGAGGGAACTGAAGCTTTCTTT. Its translation: CASSLIEGTEAFF. The V gene is TRBV7-2, the J gene TRBJ1-1; D unclear. V lost 2 bases to trimming and J lost 5 bases, with 9 bases between them. CDR1 SGHTA and CDR2 FQGNSA come from the germline V gene. CDR3 size: 13 residues.

The chain has TRBV11-2 and TRBJ2-5, with 9 positions matching TRBD2. The CDR3 is 16 amino acids. Germline-derived CDR1 and CDR2 are SGHAT and FQNNGV. Trimming took 2 bases from V and 1 from J; bases not matched to a gene: 5. CDR3 in amino acids: CASSLNGLAIQETQYF. The CDR3 DNA follows: TGTGCCAGCAGCTTAAATGGACTAGCGATCCAAGAGACCCAGTACTTC.

This clone has a handful of counts. The gene calls are TRBV7-6 and TRBJ2-7; the match to TRBD2 covers 13 bases. The length of the CDR3 is 22 residues. CDR1 SGHVS and CDR2 FNYEAQ come from the germline V gene. V dropped 1 base and J dropped 2; count of bases not matched to a gene: 20. The CDR3 here is CASSLGRTSGSRVVSVAYEQYF. The DNA for the CDR3 is TGTGCCAGCAGCTTAGGAAGGACTAGCGGGAGCCGAGTTGTGAGCGTCGCCTACGAGCAGTACTTC.

The chain uses TRBV29-1 and TRBJ2-5; 12 bases map to TRBD2. Germline V gene data show CDR1 as SQVTM and CDR2 as ANQGSEA. Losses at the gene ends were 7 bases for V and 1 base for J; bases not matched to a gene: 1. This CDR3 has 13 amino acids. The CDR3 coding sequence is TGCAGCGGGACTAGCGGGGCCCAAGAGACCCAGTACTTC. It yields the protein CSGTSGAQETQYF.

V usage is TRBV6-5 and J usage is TRBJ1-1; D is possibly TRBD1 (6 bases). This CDR3 region has 12 residues. Trimming stripped 2 bases from V and 10 bases from J, with 11 bases between. Germline V CDR1 and CDR2: MNHEY, SVGAGI. CDR3 DNA: TGTGCCAGCAGTTACCAAGGGGGAAGAGCTTTCTTT. Its protein product is CASSYQGGRAFF.

The genes are TRBV7-3 and TRBJ2-1; TRBD1 matches 8 bases. V lost 5 bases, J lost 8 bases, and 14 bases stayed unmatched. Germline V CDR1 and CDR2: SGHTA, FQGTGA. The CDR3 sequence is 16 residues long. The CDR3 spells CASSPTPGQVGYEQFF. The CDR3 nucleotides are TGTGCCAGCAGCCCTACACCGGGACAGGTAGGGTATGAGCAGTTCTTC.

This clone turned up a few times. This chain joins TRBV9 and TRBJ2-7, with a weak D call TRBD1 (6 bases). Germline V CDR1 and CDR2: SGDLS, YYNGEE. Deletions cut 3 bases from V and 5 bases from J, with 15 bases between. The CDR3 spans 14 residues. For the CDR3, the DNA is TGTGCCAGCAGCGCCTTTGGGGGCCACAACGAGCAGTACTTC. Translating gives CASSAFGGHNEQYF.

This clone was observed a handful of times. The chain is built from TRBV7-9 and TRBJ2-3; TRBD1 aligns across 7 bases. Losses at the gene ends were 5 bases for V and 4 bases for J; bases not matched to a gene: 6. This CDR3 has 14 amino acids. Germline V gene data show CDR1 as SEHNR and CDR2 as FQNEAQ (reference sequence). In nucleotides, the CDR3 is TGTGCCAGCAGCATCACCCAGGGGGCAGATACGCAGTATTTT. Translation gives CASSITQGADTQYF.

The CDR3, as DNA: TGTGCCAGCAGGTGGCAGGGGGCCGGGGGCACTGAAGCTTTCTTT. Translation: CASRWQGAGGTEAFF. The chain recombines TRBV11-2 with TRBJ1-1; 8 bases match TRBD1. This CDR3 has 15 amino acids. CDR1 and CDR2 from the germline V gene are SGHAT and FQNNGV. Trimming took 6 bases from V and 4 from J; bases not matched to a gene: 10.